These T cell receptor beta chains were read from a single sample in a study of T cell clones after liver transplantation. The protocol was immunoSEQ multiplex PCR, while the TCRdb copy is restricted to in-frame clones and leaves out a portion. The data hold around 76,000 clones, with 75% to 85% observed a single time. The sequenced sample was CD4+ T cells from blood, obtained 12 months after liver transplant. Source of these receptors: a human patient who received a liver transplant. T cells may partly derive from the graft donor. Both conserved end residues are part of each CDR3. The D gene is left open where the match is weak. Size tells how often a clone was seen (once, few, many) or the class of an expanded clone, and some rows leave it out.

d_gene	abundance	j_gene	v_gene	CDR3aa	CDR3nt
TRBD2	-	TRBJ2-1	TRBV4-1	CASSQVYIAGVPYNEQFF	TGCGCCAGCAGCCAAGTTTACATAGCGGGAGTACCCTACAATGAGCAGTTCTTC
-	-	TRBJ2-3	TRBV7-8	CASSLARSSPSGDTQYF	TGTGCCAGCAGCTTAGCGAGGTCTAGCCCCTCGGGGGATACGCAGTATTTT
TRBD1	-	TRBJ2-3	TRBV2	CASNRDRSTDTQYF	TGTGCCAGCAACCGGGACAGAAGCACAGATACGCAGTATTTT
-	few	TRBJ1-5	TRBV9	CASSVEPSNQPQHF	TGTGCCAGCAGCGTAGAACCAAGCAATCAGCCCCAGCATTTT
TRBD1	few	TRBJ1-1	TRBV28	CASSTQQGRTEAFF	TGTGCCAGCAGTACCCAACAGGGGCGCACTGAAGCTTTCTTT
-	-	TRBJ1-5	TRBV12-5	CASGLEVGQPQHF	TGTGCTAGTGGTCTGGAAGTCGGTCAGCCCCAGCATTTT
-	-	TRBJ2-2	TRBV1	CTSSRRLSGTRAGELFF	TGCACCAGCAGCCGACGGCTTTCCGGGACTAGGGCCGGGGAGCTGTTTTTT
-	many	TRBJ1-2	TRBV5-1	CASSLFEGPRGYTF	TGCGCCAGCAGCCTCTTTGAGGGACCGCGGGGCTACACCTTC
-	few	TRBJ2-1	TRBV6-6	CASSYSRVYNEQFF	TGTGCCAGCAGTTACTCGAGGGTGTACAATGAGCAGTTCTTC
-	-	TRBJ1-2	TRBV6-1	CASSARDGFYGYTF	TGTGCCAGCAGTGCCCGGGACGGATTTTATGGCTACACCTTC
-	few	TRBJ2-3	TRBV29-1	CSVDDAGLYTDTQYF	TGCAGCGTTGATGACGCGGGACTGTACACAGATACGCAGTATTTT
-	-	TRBJ2-7	TRBV7-9	CASSSTYEQYF	TGTGCCAGCAGCTCCACCTACGAGCAGTACTTC
-	-	TRBJ2-1	TRBV5-1	CASSLEAASYNEQFF	TGCGCCAGCAGCTTGGAAGCGGCCTCCTACAATGAGCAGTTCTTC
-	few	TRBJ1-5	TRBV19	CASSPVTSQPQHF	TGTGCCAGTAGTCCAGTGACCTCGCAGCCCCAGCATTTT
-	-	TRBJ2-3	TRBV10-3	CAISEHGDTQYF	TGTGCCATCAGTGAGCACGGAGATACGCAGTATTTT
-	-	TRBJ2-6	TRBV23-1	CASSQYPISSGANVLTF	TGCGCCAGCAGTCAATATCCCATCAGCTCTGGGGCCAACGTCCTGACTTTC
-	-	TRBJ1-4	TRBV2	CASSRDRGGRRTNEKLFF	TGTGCCAGCAGTAGGGACCGGGGAGGAAGGCGCACTAATGAAAAACTGTTTTTT
TRBD1	-	TRBJ2-2	TRBV5-1	CASTRRTGGAGELFF	TGCGCCAGCACCCGGAGGACAGGGGGGGCCGGGGAGCTGTTTTTT
-	-	TRBJ2-1	TRBV11-2	CASSLDLTDEQFF	TGTGCCAGCAGCTTAGATCTTACCGATGAGCAGTTCTTC
TRBD2	-	TRBJ2-3	TRBV5-1	CASSFTTSGPTDTQYF	TGCGCCAGCAGCTTCACGACTAGCGGACCCACAGATACGCAGTATTTT
-	-	TRBJ2-6	TRBV29-1	CSVEQTRANVLTF	TGCAGCGTCGAACAGACAAGGGCCAACGTCCTGACTTTC
-	once	TRBJ2-4	TRBV7-9	CASSFHSGNIQYF	TGTGCCAGCAGCTTCCATTCGGGAAACATTCAGTACTTC
TRBD1	once	TRBJ2-7	TRBV13	CASSLGQGVNEQYF	TGTGCCAGCAGCTTGGGACAGGGGGTTAACGAGCAGTACTTC
TRBD1	-	TRBJ1-1	TRBV28	CASSRILDRRYNEAFF	TGTGCCAGCAGCCGTATTCTGGACAGGAGATACAATGAAGCTTTCTTT
-	-	TRBJ1-4	TRBV5-1	CASSRDPWENEKLFF	TGCGCCAGCAGCCGTGACCCCTGGGAGAATGAAAAACTGTTTTTT
TRBD2	-	TRBJ2-1	TRBV15	CATSRNLAEYNEQFF	TGTGCCACCAGCAGAAACCTAGCGGAGTACAATGAGCAGTTCTTC
-	once	TRBJ2-3	TRBV5-4	CASSPRVGRTDTQYF	TGTGCCAGCAGCCCGCGGGTGGGCCGCACAGATACGCAGTATTTT
TRBD1	-	TRBJ1-2	TRBV28	CASSLNADRGHYGYTF	TGTGCCAGCAGTTTGAATGCGGACAGGGGCCACTATGGCTACACCTTC
TRBD2	-	TRBJ2-7	TRBV19	CASSASSGRREQYF	TGTGCCAGTAGTGCTTCAAGCGGGAGGCGCGAGCAGTACTTC
TRBD1	-	TRBJ2-7	TRBV5-1	CASRKDTGQGYEQYF	TGCGCCAGCAGAAAGGACACGGGACAGGGCTACGAGCAGTACTTC
TRBD1	once	TRBJ1-5	TRBV2	CASTQGDSFLQPQHF	TGTGCCAGCACCCAGGGGGACAGTTTCTTACAGCCCCAGCATTTT
TRBD2	-	TRBJ2-7	TRBV27	CASSLWTSGRASYEQYF	TGTGCCAGCAGTTTGTGGACTAGCGGGAGGGCCTCCTACGAGCAGTACTTC
TRBD2	-	TRBJ2-1	TRBV5-4	CASWRGGEGDSYNEQFF	TGTGCCAGCTGGAGGGGAGGGGAAGGGGACTCCTACAATGAGCAGTTCTTC
-	few	TRBJ1-1	TRBV4-1	CASSQVAGPMNTEAFF	TGCGCCAGCAGCCAAGTGGCAGGACCAATGAACACTGAAGCTTTCTTT
TRBD2	-	TRBJ2-1	TRBV11-2	CASSSTLAGGRAYNEQFF	TGTGCCAGCAGCTCGACGCTAGCGGGAGGGAGAGCCTACAATGAGCAGTTCTTC
TRBD2	-	TRBJ2-3	TRBV5-1	CASSFPSGSTDTQYF	TGCGCCAGCAGCTTTCCTAGCGGGAGCACAGATACGCAGTATTTT
-	-	TRBJ2-1	TRBV4-2	CASSQARGGNEQFF	TGTGCCAGCAGCCAAGCTAGGGGCGGGAATGAGCAGTTCTTC
-	few	TRBJ2-7	TRBV2	CASVSVGRTYEQYF	TGTGCCAGCGTGTCGGTGGGGCGGACCTACGAGCAGTACTTC
-	-	TRBJ1-5	TRBV18	CASSPPGNQPQHF	TGTGCCAGCTCACCACCAGGGAATCAGCCCCAGCATTTT
-	-	TRBJ2-2	TRBV5-1	CASSPASRTGELFF	TGCGCCAGCAGCCCCGCCTCGCGCACCGGGGAGCTGTTTTTT
-	-	TRBJ2-7	TRBV19	CASSKTPYRARALDEQYF	TGTGCCAGTAGCAAAACCCCATACAGGGCGAGGGCACTGGACGAGCAGTACTTC
-	-	TRBJ2-7	TRBV6-6	CASSPGGRVYEQYF	TGTGCCAGCAGCCCCGGGGGGCGGGTCTACGAGCAGTACTTC
-	-	TRBJ2-7	TRBV10-1	CASREPGEGGRYEQYF	TGCGCCAGCCGGGAGCCAGGGGAAGGGGGTCGCTACGAGCAGTACTTC
TRBD1	-	TRBJ2-2	TRBV19	CASSTQGAHGELFF	TGTGCCAGTAGTACACAGGGGGCCCACGGGGAGCTGTTTTTT